What follows are 14 T cell receptor beta chains derived from one specimen sequenced in a study of T cells in Graves' hyperthyroidism and ophthalmopathy. The TCR beta CDR3 regions underwent amplification using RNA transcripts as the source. During a first-round RT-PCR of the TCR CDR3, the HTBI primer set was used. One entry per CDR3 protein results from TCRdb running MiXCR on the multiplex PCR reads. The data show about 700,000 distinct CDR3 sequences, with 14% seen just once and more than 8.5% held by the top ten. The material sequenced was blood. All receptors derive from a woman aged 18-29 years with Graves' hyperthyroidism.

V gene TRBV4-1 combines with J gene TRBJ1-4, with D hard to call. CDR1 is MGHRA and CDR2 is YSYEKL in the germline V gene. Trimming removed 4 bases from V and 7 bases from J, with 13 bases in between. This CDR3 is 14 amino acids long. CDR3 amino acids: CASSRVGSGEKLFF. CDR3 nucleotide sequence: TGCGCCAGCAGCCGAGTGGGTAGCGGTGAAAAACTGTTTTTT.

In its sample, this clonotype was seen many times. The V and J genes are TRBV12-3 or TRBV12-4 and TRBJ2-7; TRBD1 agrees at 7 bases. CDR3 length: 15 residues. V dropped 6 bases and J dropped 5; count of bases not matched to a gene: 13. This CDR3 is CASSRGQALWDEQYF. The CDR3 DNA reads as TGTGCCAGCAGCCGAGGACAGGCACTTTGGGACGAGCAGTACTTC.

This chain connects TRBV5-6 to TRBJ2-4; D is unresolved. CDR3 length equals 16 residues. V was shortened by 3 bases and J by 0 bases, with 13 bases between the two germline ends. Germline CDR1 reads SGHDT; CDR2 reads YYEEEE. The CDR3 protein is CASSSLGRTAKNIQYF. In DNA, the CDR3 is TGTGCCAGCAGCTCTCTCGGACGGACAGCCAAAAACATTCAGTACTTC.

This clonotype was counted between two and nine times. This chain connects TRBV30 to TRBJ2-3; D not certain. Trimming left V 5 bases short and J 6 bases short, with 12 bases between. CDR1 and CDR2 (germline): GTSNPN, SVGIG (reference sequence). The CDR3 loop spans 12 amino acids. CDR3 region: CAWAPIADTQYF. CDR3 DNA sequence: TGTGCCTGGGCCCCAATTGCGGATACGCAGTATTTT. The whole variable domain, filled in from reference TRBV30 and TRBJ2-3, reads SQTIHQWPATLVQPVGSPLSLECTVEGTSNPNLYWYRQAAGRGLQLLFYSVGIGQISSEVPQNLSASRPQDRQFILSSKKLLLSDSGFYLCAWAPIADTQYFGPGTRLTVL.

The V and J genes are TRBV29-1 and TRBJ2-1, with TRBD1 matching 7 bases. V lost 6 bases, J lost 0 bases, and 5 bases stayed unmatched. CDR1 is SQVTM and CDR2 is ANQGSEA in the germline V gene. This CDR3 has 14 residues. The CDR3 sequence: CSVQGLISYNEQFF. The CDR3 coding sequence is TGCAGCGTACAGGGGCTAATCTCCTACAATGAGCAGTTCTTC.

This clonotype was detected a few times. This chain joins TRBV24-1 and TRBJ1-2; D is uncertain. Germline V CDR1 and CDR2: KGHDR, SFDVKD. CDR3 size: 12 residues. The V end lost 5 bases, the J end lost 8 bases, and 11 bases lay between the germline ends. CDR3 DNA: TGTGCCACCAGTGGGAGAGGGAACGGCTACACCTTC. This codes for CATSGRGNGYTF.

This clonotype was observed at least ten times. V is TRBV28 and J is TRBJ2-1, with TRBD2 matching 7 bases. This CDR3 has 15 amino acids. The trim removed 4 bases at V and 12 bases at J, leaving 15 bases unmatched. Germline V gene sequence: CDR1 MDHEN, CDR2 SYDVKM. The CDR3 protein is CASSSDGRSHDGQFF. Written as DNA, the CDR3 is TGTGCCAGCAGTTCTGACGGGAGGTCCCACGACGGGCAGTTCTTC.

The chain combines TRBV29-1 with TRBJ1-1; D is unclear. The CDR3 is made up of 12 amino acids. Germline loops: CDR1 SQVTM, CDR2 ANQGSEA. Trimming shortened V by 4 bases and J by 6 bases, and 12 bases separated the two germline ends. The CDR3 nucleotides read TGCAGCGTTGTCACTCCCCAGTCTGAAGCTTTCTTT. Its protein is CSVVTPQSEAFF.

This clonotype appeared many times. The rearrangement links TRBV28 to TRBJ2-5, with D possibly matching TRBD2 (6 bases). The CDR3 contains 13 residues. The V end was cut by 6 bases, the J end by 5 bases, with 13 bases between. From germline, CDR1 is MDHEN and CDR2 SYDVKM. CDR3 nucleotide sequence: TGTGCCAGCAGGCGGGACGTGGGGGAGACCCAGTACTTC. This encodes CASRRDVGETQYF.

In its sample, this clonotype was seen many times. The gene calls are TRBV12-3 or TRBV12-4 and TRBJ2-2; no clear D gene. V was clipped by 5 bases and J by 3 bases, with 22 bases between them. This CDR3 spans 18 amino acids. CDR3 DNA: TGTGCCAGCAGTCCGCCCATGCCCTCACTTGCCCACACCGGGGAGCTGTTTTTT. It yields the protein CASSPPMPSLAHTGELFF.

This clonotype was observed a handful of times. This rearrangement joins TRBV19 to TRBJ1-1; D is possibly TRBD1 (5 bases). The CDR3 runs 14 residues. The V end lost 3 bases, the J end lost 1 base, and 9 bases lay between the germline ends. Germline-derived CDR1 and CDR2 are LNHDA and SQIVND (reference sequence). For the CDR3, the DNA is TGTGCCAGTAGTATTCAAAGGGGGAACACTGAAGCTTTCTTT. Protein product: CASSIQRGNTEAFF.

The chain is built from TRBV6-1 and TRBJ1-1, with a possible D match to TRBD1 (6 bases). CDR3 length equals 16 residues. V gave up 4 bases and J gave up 4 bases, with 19 bases separating them. Germline V gene sequence: CDR1 MNHNS, CDR2 SASEGT. Here the CDR3 reads CASSGHGTWGSTEAFF. CDR3 coding DNA: TGTGCCAGCAGTGGTCACGGGACATGGGGGAGCACTGAAGCTTTCTTT.

The rearrangement links TRBV30 to TRBJ1-2; D might be TRBD1 (5 bases). Germline V gives CDR1 GTSNPN, CDR2 SVGIG (reference sequence). Between the trimmed V and J ends, which lost 7 bases and 7 bases, there was a span of 19 bases. The CDR3 contains 13 residues. This CDR3 reads CALEWGLIAGYTF. The CDR3 nucleotides are TGTGCCTTAGAGTGGGGCCTCATCGCTGGCTACACCTTC.

This clonotype was seen only a few times. The chain recombines TRBV19 with TRBJ1-2, with 11 positions matching TRBD1. The germline V gene has CDR1 LNHDA and CDR2 SQIVND (reference sequence). The trim removed 6 bases at V and 4 bases at J, leaving 7 bases unmatched. The CDR3 sequence is 15 residues long. CDR3 region: CASRTGTGGVYGYTF. In DNA, the CDR3 is TGTGCCAGTAGGACCGGGACAGGGGGAGTCTATGGCTACACCTTC.